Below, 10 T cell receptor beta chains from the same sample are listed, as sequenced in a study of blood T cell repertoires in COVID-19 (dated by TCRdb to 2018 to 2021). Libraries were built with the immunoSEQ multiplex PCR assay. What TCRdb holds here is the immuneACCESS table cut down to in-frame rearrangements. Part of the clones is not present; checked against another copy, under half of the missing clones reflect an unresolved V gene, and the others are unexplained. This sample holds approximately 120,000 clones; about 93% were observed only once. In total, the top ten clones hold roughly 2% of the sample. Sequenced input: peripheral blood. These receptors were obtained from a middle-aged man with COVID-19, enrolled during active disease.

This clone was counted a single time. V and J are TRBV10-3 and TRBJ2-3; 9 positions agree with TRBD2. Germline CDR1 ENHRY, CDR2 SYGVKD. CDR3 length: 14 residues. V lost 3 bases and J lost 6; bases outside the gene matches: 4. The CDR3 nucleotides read TGTGCCATCAGTGACGGGCGGGAGGGGGATACGCAGTATTTT. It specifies CAISDGREGDTQYF.

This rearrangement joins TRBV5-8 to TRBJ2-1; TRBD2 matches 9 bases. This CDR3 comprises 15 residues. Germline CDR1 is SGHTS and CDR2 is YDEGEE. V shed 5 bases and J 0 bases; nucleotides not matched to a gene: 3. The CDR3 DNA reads TGTGCCAGCAGTCGTAGCGGGAGCTCCTACAATGAGCAGTTCTTC. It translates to CASSRSGSSYNEQFF.

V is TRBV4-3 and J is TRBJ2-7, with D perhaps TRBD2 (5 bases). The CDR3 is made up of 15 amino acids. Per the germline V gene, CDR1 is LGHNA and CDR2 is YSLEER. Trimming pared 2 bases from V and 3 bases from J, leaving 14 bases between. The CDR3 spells CASSQTRSLGYEQYF. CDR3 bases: TGCGCCAGCAGCCAAACTAGGTCGCTGGGCTACGAGCAGTACTTC.

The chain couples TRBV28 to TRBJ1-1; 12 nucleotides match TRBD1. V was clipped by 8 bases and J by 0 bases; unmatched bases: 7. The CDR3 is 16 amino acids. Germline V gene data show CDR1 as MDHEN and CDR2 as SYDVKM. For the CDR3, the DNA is TGTGCCAGCCGCCGGGACAGGGGGCCTTTGAACACTGAAGCTTTCTTT. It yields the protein CASRRDRGPLNTEAFF. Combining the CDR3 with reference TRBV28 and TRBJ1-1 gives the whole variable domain DVKVTQSSRYLVKRTGEKVFLECVQDMDHENMFWYRQDPGLGLRLIYFSYDVKMKEKGDIPEGYSVSREKKERFSLILESASTNQTSMYLCASRRDRGPLNTEAFFGQGTRLTVV.

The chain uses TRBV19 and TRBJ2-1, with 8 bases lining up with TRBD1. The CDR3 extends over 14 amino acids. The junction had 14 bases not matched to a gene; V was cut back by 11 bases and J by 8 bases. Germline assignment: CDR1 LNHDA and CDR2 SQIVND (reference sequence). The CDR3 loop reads CASTRTGSSDEQFF. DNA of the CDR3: TGTGCCTCAACCCGGACAGGGTCCTCGGATGAGCAGTTCTTC.

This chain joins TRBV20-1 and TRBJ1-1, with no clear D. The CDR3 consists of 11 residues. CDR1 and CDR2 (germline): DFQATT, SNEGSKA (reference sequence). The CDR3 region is CISPAGSEAFF. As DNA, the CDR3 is TGCATCAGCCCGGCGGGATCTGAAGCTTTCTTT.

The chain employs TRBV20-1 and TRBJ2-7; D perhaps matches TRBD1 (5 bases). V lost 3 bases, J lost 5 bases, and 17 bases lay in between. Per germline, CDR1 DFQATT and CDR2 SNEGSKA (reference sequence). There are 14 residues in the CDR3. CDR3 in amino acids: CSASPGPERHEQYV. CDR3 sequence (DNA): TGCAGTGCTAGTCCAGGGCCCGAAAGGCACGAGCAGTACGTC.

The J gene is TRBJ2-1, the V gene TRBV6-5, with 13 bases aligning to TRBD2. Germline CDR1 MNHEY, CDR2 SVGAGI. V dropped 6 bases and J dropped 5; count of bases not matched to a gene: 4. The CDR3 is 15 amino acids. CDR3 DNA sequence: TGTGCCAGCAGACTAGCGGGAGGGCCTAACAATGAGCAGTTCTTC. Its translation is CASRLAGGPNNEQFF.

The CDR3 spells CASSVAASGTSYEQYF. The CDR3 coding sequence is TGTGCCAGCAGCGTAGCGGCTAGCGGTACCTCCTACGAGCAGTACTTC. This chain joins TRBV9 and TRBJ2-7, with 7 bases matching TRBD2. This CDR3 has 16 amino acids. After removal of 0 bases from V and 0 bases from J, the junction contained 6 bases not matched to a gene. Looked up from germline, CDR1 is SGDLS and CDR2 is YYNGEE.

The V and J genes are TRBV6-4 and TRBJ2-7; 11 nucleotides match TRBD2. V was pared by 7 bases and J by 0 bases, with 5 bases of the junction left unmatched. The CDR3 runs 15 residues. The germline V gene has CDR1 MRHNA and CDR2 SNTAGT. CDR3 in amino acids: CASTGTSGVSYEQYF. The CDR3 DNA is TGTGCCAGCACCGGGACTAGCGGAGTCTCCTACGAGCAGTACTTC.